This T cell receptor (beta chain) is drawn from a study of blood T cell repertoires in COVID-19. The wider study: Italy, Spain and the United States were the sources of the convalescent and acute COVID-19 samples. PBMCs, B-cell-depleted T cells, or T cells provided the cDNA or gDNA that made up the material.

Method: immunoSEQ multiplex PCR; TCRdb's copy keeps in-frame clones and lacks some. Among about 75,000 clones, about four fifths were seen once, and the ten largest hold less than 6%. Specimen: peripheral blood. This clonotype originated in an elderly woman with active or convalescent COVID-19.

The CDR3 reads CASSLGGGARNEQFF. For the CDR3, the DNA is TGTGCCAGTAGTCTTGGCGGGGGGGCTCGAAATGAGCAGTTCTTC. This chain uses TRBV19 with TRBJ2-1, with 9 bases matching TRBD2. Trimming cost V 5 bases and J 7 bases; bases outside gene matches: 9. Germline V gene data show CDR1 as LNHDA and CDR2 as SQIVND (reference sequence). The CDR3 is 15 residues long.